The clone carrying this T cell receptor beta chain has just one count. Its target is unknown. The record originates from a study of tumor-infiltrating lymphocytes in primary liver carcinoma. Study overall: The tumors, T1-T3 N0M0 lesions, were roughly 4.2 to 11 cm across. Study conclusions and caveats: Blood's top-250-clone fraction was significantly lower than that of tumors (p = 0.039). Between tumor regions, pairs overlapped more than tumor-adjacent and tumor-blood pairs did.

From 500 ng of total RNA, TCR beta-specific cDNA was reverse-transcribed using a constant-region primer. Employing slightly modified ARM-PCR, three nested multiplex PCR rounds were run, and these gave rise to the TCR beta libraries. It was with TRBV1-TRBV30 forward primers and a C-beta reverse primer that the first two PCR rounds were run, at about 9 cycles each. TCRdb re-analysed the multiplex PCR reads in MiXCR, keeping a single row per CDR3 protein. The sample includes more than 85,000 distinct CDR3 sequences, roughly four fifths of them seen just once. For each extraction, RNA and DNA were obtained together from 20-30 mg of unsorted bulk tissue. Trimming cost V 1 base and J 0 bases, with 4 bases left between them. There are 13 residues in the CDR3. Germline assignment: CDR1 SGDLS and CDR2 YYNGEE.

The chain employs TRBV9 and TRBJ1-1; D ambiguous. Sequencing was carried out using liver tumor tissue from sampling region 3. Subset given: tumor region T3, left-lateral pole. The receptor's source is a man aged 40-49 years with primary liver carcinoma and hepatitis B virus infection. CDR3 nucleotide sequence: TGTGCCAGCAGCGTACTGGTGAACACTGAAGCTTTCTTT. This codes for CASSVLVNTEAFF.